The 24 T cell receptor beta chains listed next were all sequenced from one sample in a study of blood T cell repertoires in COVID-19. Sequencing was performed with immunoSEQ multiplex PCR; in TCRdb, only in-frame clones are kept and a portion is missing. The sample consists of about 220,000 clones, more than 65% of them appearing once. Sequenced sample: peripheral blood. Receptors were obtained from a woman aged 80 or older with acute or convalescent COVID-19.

The CDR3 nucleotides read TGTGCCAGCAGCCCCCCGGGGTACACTGAAGCTTTCTTT. Its translation is CASSPPGYTEAFF. The V call is TRBV6-5, the J call TRBJ1-1, with D hard to call. V was cut by 6 bases and J by 3 bases, with 11 bases left in between. The V gene's germline CDR1 is MNHEY and CDR2 SVGAGI. This CDR3 is built from 13 residues.

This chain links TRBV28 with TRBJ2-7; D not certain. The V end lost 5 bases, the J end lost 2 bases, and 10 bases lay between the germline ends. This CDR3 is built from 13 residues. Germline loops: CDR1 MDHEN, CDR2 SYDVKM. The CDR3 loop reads CASSLSTPYEQYF. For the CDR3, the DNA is TGTGCCAGCAGTCTCTCGACACCCTACGAGCAGTACTTC.

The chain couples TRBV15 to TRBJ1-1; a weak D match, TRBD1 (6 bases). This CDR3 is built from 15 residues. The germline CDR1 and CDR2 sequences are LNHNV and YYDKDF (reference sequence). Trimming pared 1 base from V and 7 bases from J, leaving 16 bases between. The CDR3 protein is CATSRALRGEGEAFF. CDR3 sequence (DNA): TGTGCCACCAGCAGAGCCCTGAGGGGGGAGGGTGAAGCTTTCTTT.

The CDR3 DNA sequence: TGTGCCAGCTCACCGGTGGGCGATCGTGCGGAAGCTTTCTTT. The encoded protein is CASSPVGDRAEAFF. The chain is built from TRBV18 and TRBJ1-1; D is uncertain. V lost 3 bases and J lost 8, with 16 bases in between. This CDR3 has 14 amino acids. Germline CDR1 KGHSH, CDR2 LQKENI.

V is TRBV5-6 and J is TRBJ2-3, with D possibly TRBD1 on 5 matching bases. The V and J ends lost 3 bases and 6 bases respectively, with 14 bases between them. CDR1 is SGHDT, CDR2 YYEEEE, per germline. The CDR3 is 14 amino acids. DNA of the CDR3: TGTGCCAGCAGCTCCCTCCAGGGTGGGGATACGCAGTATTTT. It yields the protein CASSSLQGGDTQYF.

CDR3 protein: CAWSLGTVNTEAFF. CDR3 in DNA: TGTGCCTGGAGTCTCGGGACAGTGAACACTGAAGCTTTCTTT. V is TRBV30 and J is TRBJ1-1; 7 bases agree with TRBD1. This CDR3 is 14 amino acids long. Germline V gene lookup returns CDR1 GTSNPN and CDR2 SVGIG (reference sequence). After removal of 2 bases from V and 0 bases from J, the junction contained 3 bases not matched to a gene.

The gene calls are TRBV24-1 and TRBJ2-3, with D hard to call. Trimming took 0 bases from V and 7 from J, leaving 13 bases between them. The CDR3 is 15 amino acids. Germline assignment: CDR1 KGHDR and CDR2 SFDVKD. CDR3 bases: TGTGCCACCAGTGATTTGGGCAGCAGACTCCATACGCAGTATTTT. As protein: CATSDLGSRLHTQYF.

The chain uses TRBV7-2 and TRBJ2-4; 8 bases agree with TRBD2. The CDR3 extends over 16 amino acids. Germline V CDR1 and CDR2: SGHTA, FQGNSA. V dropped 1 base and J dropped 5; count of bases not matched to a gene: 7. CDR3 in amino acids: CASSLGSGGRQNIQYF. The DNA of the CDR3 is TGTGCCAGCAGCTTAGGGAGCGGGGGCAGACAAAACATTCAGTACTTC.

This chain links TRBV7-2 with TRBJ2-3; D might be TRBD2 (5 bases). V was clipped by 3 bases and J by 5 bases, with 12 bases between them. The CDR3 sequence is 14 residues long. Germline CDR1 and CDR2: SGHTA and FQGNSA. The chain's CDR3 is CASSFGQSGDTQYF. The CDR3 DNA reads TGTGCCAGCAGCTTTGGCCAGAGCGGAGATACGCAGTATTTT.

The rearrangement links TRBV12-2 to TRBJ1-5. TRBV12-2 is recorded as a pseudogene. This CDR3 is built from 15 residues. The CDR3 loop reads CASRLAGFFNQPQHF. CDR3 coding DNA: TGTGCAAGTCGCTTAGCCGGGTTTTTTAATCAGCCCCAGCATTTT.

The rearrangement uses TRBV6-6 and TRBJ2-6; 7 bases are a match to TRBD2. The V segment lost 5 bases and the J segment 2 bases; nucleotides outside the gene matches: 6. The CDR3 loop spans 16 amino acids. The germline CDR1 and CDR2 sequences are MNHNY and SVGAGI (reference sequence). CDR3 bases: TGTGCCAGCAGTCCCGGGGAGGGGCCTGGGGCCAACGTCCTGACTTTC. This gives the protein CASSPGEGPGANVLTF.

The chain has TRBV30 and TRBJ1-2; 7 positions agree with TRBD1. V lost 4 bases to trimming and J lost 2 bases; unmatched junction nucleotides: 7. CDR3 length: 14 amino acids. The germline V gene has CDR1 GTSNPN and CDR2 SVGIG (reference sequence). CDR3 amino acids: CAWIKGGVNYGYTF. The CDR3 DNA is TGTGCCTGGATTAAAGGGGGCGTCAACTATGGCTACACCTTC.

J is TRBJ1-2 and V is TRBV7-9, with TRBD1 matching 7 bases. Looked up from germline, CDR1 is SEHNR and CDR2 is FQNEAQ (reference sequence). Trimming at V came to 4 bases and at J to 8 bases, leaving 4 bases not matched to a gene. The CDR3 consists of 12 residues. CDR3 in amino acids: CASSSGGGGYTF. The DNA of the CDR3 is TGTGCCAGCAGCTCAGGGGGAGGAGGCTACACCTTC.

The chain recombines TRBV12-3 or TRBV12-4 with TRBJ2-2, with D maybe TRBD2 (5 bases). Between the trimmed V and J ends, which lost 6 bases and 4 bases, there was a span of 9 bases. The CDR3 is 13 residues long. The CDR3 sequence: CASRRRPTGELFF. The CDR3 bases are TGTGCCAGCAGGCGGAGGCCCACCGGGGAGCTGTTTTTT.

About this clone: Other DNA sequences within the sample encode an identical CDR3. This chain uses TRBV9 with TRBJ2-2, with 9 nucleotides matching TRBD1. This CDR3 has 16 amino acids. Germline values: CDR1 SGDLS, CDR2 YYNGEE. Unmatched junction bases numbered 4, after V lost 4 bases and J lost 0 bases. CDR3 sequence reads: CASSPRTGANTGELFF. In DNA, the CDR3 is TGTGCCAGCAGCCCTCGGACAGGGGCGAACACCGGGGAGCTGTTTTTT.

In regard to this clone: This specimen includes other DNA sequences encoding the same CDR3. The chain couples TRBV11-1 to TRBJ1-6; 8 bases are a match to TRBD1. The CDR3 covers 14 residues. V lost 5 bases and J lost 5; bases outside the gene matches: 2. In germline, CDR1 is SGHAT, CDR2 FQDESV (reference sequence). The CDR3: CASSRTGNNSPLHF. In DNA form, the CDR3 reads TGTGCCAGCAGCCGGACAGGGAATAATTCACCCCTCCACTTT.

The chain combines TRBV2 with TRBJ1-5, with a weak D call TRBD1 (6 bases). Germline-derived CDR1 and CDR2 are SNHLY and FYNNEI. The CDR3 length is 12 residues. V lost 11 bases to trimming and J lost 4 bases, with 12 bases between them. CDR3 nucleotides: TGTGCCCTTTCCCAGGGGAATCAGCCCCAGCATTTT. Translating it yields CALSQGNQPQHF.

The CDR3 spells CASSFQLTIHGYTF. CDR3 nucleotides: TGTGCCAGCAGCTTTCAGCTGACTATACATGGCTACACCTTC. The chain couples TRBV7-9 to TRBJ1-2; no reliable D call. This CDR3 has 14 amino acids. The V gene lost 3 bases and the J gene lost 6 bases, with 14 bases spanning the gap. CDR1 is SEHNR, CDR2 FQNEAQ, per germline (reference sequence).

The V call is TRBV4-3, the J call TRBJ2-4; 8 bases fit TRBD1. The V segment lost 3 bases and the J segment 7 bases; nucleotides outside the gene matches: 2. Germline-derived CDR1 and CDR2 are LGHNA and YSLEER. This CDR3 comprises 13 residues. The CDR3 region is CASSQGTGNIQYF. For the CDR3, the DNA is TGCGCCAGCAGCCAGGGGACAGGCAACATTCAGTACTTC.

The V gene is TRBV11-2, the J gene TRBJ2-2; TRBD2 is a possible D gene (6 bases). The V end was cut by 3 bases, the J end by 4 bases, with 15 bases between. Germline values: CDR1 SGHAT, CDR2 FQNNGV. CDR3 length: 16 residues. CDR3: CASSFTAGGGTGELFF. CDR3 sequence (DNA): TGTGCCAGCAGCTTCACAGCCGGGGGTGGCACCGGGGAGCTGTTTTTT.

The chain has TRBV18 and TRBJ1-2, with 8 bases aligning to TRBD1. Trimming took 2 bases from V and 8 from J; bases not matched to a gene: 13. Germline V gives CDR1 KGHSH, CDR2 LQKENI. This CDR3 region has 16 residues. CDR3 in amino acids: CASSPATGAPYRGYTF. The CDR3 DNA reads TGTGCCAGCTCACCAGCGACAGGGGCCCCTTATCGCGGCTACACCTTC.

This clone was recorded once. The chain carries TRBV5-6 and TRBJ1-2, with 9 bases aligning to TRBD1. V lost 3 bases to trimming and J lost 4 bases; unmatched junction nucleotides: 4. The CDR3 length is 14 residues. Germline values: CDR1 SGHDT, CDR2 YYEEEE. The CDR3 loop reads CASSSDRGAYGYTF. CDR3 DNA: TGTGCCAGCAGCTCGGACAGGGGCGCCTATGGCTACACCTTC.

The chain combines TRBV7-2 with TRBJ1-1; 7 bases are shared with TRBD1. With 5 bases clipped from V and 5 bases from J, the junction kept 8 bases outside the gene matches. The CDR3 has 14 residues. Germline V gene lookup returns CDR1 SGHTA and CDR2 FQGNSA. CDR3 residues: CASSVQGVRTEAFF. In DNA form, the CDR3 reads TGTGCCAGCAGCGTCCAGGGGGTACGGACTGAAGCTTTCTTT.

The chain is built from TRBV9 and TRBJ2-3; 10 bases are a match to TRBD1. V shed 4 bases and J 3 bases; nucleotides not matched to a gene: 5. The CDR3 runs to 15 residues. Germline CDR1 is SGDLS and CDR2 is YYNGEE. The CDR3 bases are TGTGCCAGCAGCTTTGGGACAGGGGAAACAGATACGCAGTATTTT. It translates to CASSFGTGETDTQYF.